This TCR beta chain was sequenced for a study of beta chain features in type 1 diabetes. General observations from the study: TCRB repertoires of naive, central memory and Treg cells appeared more similar among patients than among healthy donors.

With 6 bases clipped from V and 12 bases from J, the junction kept 22 bases outside the gene matches. The germline V gene encodes CDR1 SNHLY and CDR2 FYNNEI. The CDR3 spans 19 residues. Of note for this clone: Its antigen is still unknown.

Expressed TCRB transcripts were sequenced after all isolated RNA was converted to cDNA. The data were produced by immunoSEQ multiplex PCR, yet TCRdb's version contains in-frame clones alone and is incomplete. There are roughly 330,000 clones in the sample; 8% to 13% occur only once, and 0.015% lies in the top ten. The receptor comes from a woman in her twenties or thirties in good health. The V gene is TRBV2, the J gene TRBJ2-1; 14 nucleotides line up with TRBD2. The sequenced material came from naive CD4+ T cells from blood. In nucleotides, the CDR3 is TGTGCCAGCAGCCTCCGGGAAATGCAGACTAGCGGGAGGGCCCGAGGGCAGTTCTTC. Protein sequence: CASSLREMQTSGRARGQFF.